One T cell receptor (beta chain) is described in this entry. What it recognizes is unknown. Generated by immunoSEQ multiplex PCR, the TCRdb table keeps only in-frame clones and is missing some. The sample has about 12,000 clones; roughly 94% are singletons. The data belong to a study of T cells in narcolepsy. Study summary: Enrolled donors included narcolepsy type 1 or type 2 patients and healthy controls.

Germline CDR1 SGHVS, CDR2 FQNEAQ. Deletions cut 8 bases from V and 2 bases from J, with 10 bases between. This CDR3 contains 13 residues. Study-level results: Autoreactive clonotypes reportedly recurred in blood of same and different patients, not controls. Comparing one patient's CSF and blood CD4+ clonotypes highlighted HCRT- and TRIB2-specific autoreactive clonotypes.

The chain uses TRBV7-8 and TRBJ1-3; D remains ambiguous. The receptor was isolated from a human donor with narcolepsy. Sequenced material: CD45RA- memory CD4+ T cells from PBMCs. The CDR3 here is CASRPGTGNTIYF. CDR3 nucleotide sequence: TGTGCCAGCCGGCCAGGCACTGGAAACACCATATATTTT.